The 29 T cell receptor beta chains listed next were all sequenced from one sample in a study of OX40 agonist ivuxolimab in advanced cancers. Sequenced by immunoSEQ multiplex PCR; TCRdb stores in-frame clones only, minus some. The profile shows tens of thousands of clones, roughly 80% of them singletons. Specimen: CD4+ or CD8+ T cells sorted from blood, collected in a trial of the OX40 agonist ivuxolimab. The source is an adult with an advanced solid tumor such as melanoma, head and neck, liver or kidney cancer.

The rearrangement links TRBV5-1 to TRBJ2-5, with D perhaps matching TRBD1 or TRBD2 (6 bases each). The length of the CDR3 is 15 residues. Germline-derived CDR1 and CDR2 are SGHRS and YFSETQ. V lost 6 bases to trimming and J lost 1 base, with 16 bases between them. CDR3 bases: TGCGCCAGCAATGATTGGGGGGCACCCCAAGAGACCCAGTACTTC. It yields the protein CASNDWGAPQETQYF.

CDR3 DNA: TGTGCCAGTGGCGCCAGTCGAAATAGTCCCCTCCACTTT. It encodes CASGASRNSPLHF. The J gene is TRBJ1-6, the V gene TRBV28; no reliable D call. The CDR3 runs to 13 residues. V lost 9 bases and J lost 13, with 19 bases in between. CDR1 is MDHEN and CDR2 is SYDVKM in the germline V gene.

This clone was seen a handful of times. The chain recombines TRBV6-5 with TRBJ1-6; D unresolved. CDR3 size: 15 residues. The germline gives CDR1 MNHEY, CDR2 SVGAGI. Trimming took off 0 bases at V and 5 bases at J, with 8 bases between the two ends. The CDR3 reads CASSYSGQHNSPLHF. DNA for the CDR3: TGTGCCAGCAGTTACTCGGGTCAGCATAATTCACCCCTCCACTTT.

This sequence joins TRBV5-4 and TRBJ2-5, with D perhaps TRBD1 or TRBD2 (5 bases each). The V gene's germline CDR1 is SGHNT and CDR2 YYREEE (reference sequence). Between the trimmed V and J ends, which lost 2 bases and 5 bases, there was a span of 7 bases. The CDR3 spans 12 residues. The DNA of the CDR3 is TGTGCCAGCAGCTTTGAGGGGGAGACCCAGTACTTC. Amino acid sequence: CASSFEGETQYF. The variable domain in full, with the rest retrieved from reference TRBV5-4 and TRBJ2-5, is ETGVTQSPTHLIKTRGQQVTLRCSSQSGHNTVSWYQQALGQGPQFIFQYYREEENGRGNFPPRFSGLQFPNYSSELNVNALELDDSALYLCASSFEGETQYFGPGTRLLVL.

The chain couples TRBV28 to TRBJ1-6, with 10 bases matching TRBD1. The J segment lost 10 bases and the V segment lost 5 bases, leaving 8 bases of the junction unmatched. Germline V gives CDR1 MDHEN, CDR2 SYDVKM. This CDR3 is built from 15 residues. CDR3 coding DNA: TGTGCCAGCAGTCTAGGGGACAGGGGAAAGTCACCCCTCCACTTT. As protein: CASSLGDRGKSPLHF. The complete variable domain, with remaining parts taken from reference TRBV28 and TRBJ1-6, reads DVKVTQSSRYLVKRTGEKVFLECVQDMDHENMFWYRQDPGLGLRLIYFSYDVKMKEKGDIPEGYSVSREKKERFSLILESASTNQTSMYLCASSLGDRGKSPLHFGNGTRLTVT.

This sequence joins TRBV11-2 and TRBJ2-5; 7 positions match TRBD1. There are 17 residues in the CDR3. V lost 6 bases to trimming and J lost 1 base; unmatched junction nucleotides: 14. Germline V gene data show CDR1 as SGHAT and CDR2 as FQNNGV. CDR3 sequence reads: CASSSIAWTGLQETQYF. The CDR3, as DNA: TGTGCCAGCAGTTCGATCGCTTGGACAGGTCTCCAAGAGACCCAGTACTTC. The variable domain in full, with the rest retrieved from reference TRBV11-2 and TRBJ2-5, is EAGVAQSPRYKIIEKRQSVAFWCNPISGHATLYWYQQILGQGPKLLIQFQNNGVVDDSQLPKDRFSAERLKGVDSTLKIQPAKLEDSAVYLCASSSIAWTGLQETQYFGPGTRLLVL.

The chain joins TRBV28 to TRBJ2-5, with unresolved D. The DNA end is a closer match to TRBJ2-7, so the J assignment may be wrong. The CDR3 totals 11 residues. The germline V gene has CDR1 MDHEN and CDR2 SYDVKM. The CDR3 spells CASSLFYEQYF. Here the CDR3 DNA reads TGTGCCAGCAGTTTATTCTACGAGCAGTACTTC.

This clone was detected a few times. The rearrangement links TRBV25-1 to TRBJ2-1, with D perhaps matching TRBD1 (5 bases). Trimming cost V 5 bases and J 0 bases, with 11 bases left between them. The CDR3 spans 15 residues. Germline CDR1 MGHDK, CDR2 SYGVNS. CDR3 sequence reads: CASSLGAFSYNEQFF. As DNA, the CDR3 is TGTGCCAGCAGTCTTGGGGCTTTCTCCTACAATGAGCAGTTCTTC.

CDR3 region: CASSLGHGKETQYF. The CDR3 DNA reads TGTGCCAGCAGCTTGGGACACGGCAAAGAGACCCAGTACTTC. This chain links TRBV5-5 with TRBJ2-5; D not certain. V lost 0 bases and J lost 3, with 9 bases in between. In germline, CDR1 is SGHKS, CDR2 YYEKEE (reference sequence). The CDR3 runs to 14 residues.

The chain couples TRBV7-2 to TRBJ1-3, with D perhaps matching TRBD1 (6 bases). CDR1 and CDR2 (germline): SGHTA, FQGNSA. V gave up 7 bases and J gave up 4 bases, with 20 bases separating them. The CDR3 is 16 amino acids. The CDR3 loop reads CASTFRTTGKGNTIYF. DNA for the CDR3: TGTGCCAGCACCTTCCGAACCACAGGGAAAGGAAACACCATATATTTT.

The chain links TRBV19 to TRBJ2-3; possibly TRBD2 for D (6 bases). Germline-derived CDR1 and CDR2 are LNHDA and SQIVND (reference sequence). V lost 8 bases and J lost 1, with 16 bases in between. CDR3 length equals 15 residues. The CDR3 DNA reads as TGTGCCAGTCAACTAGCAGGTTTTGGCACAGATACGCAGTATTTT. This sequence encodes CASQLAGFGTDTQYF.

The J gene is TRBJ1-2, the V gene TRBV6-5, with a tentative D call TRBD1 (5 bases). The CDR3 spans 15 residues. Between the trimmed V and J ends, which lost 0 bases and 0 bases, there was a span of 8 bases. In germline, CDR1 is MNHEY, CDR2 SVGAGI. CDR3 protein: CASSYSGVANYGYTF. As DNA, the CDR3 is TGTGCCAGCAGTTACTCAGGGGTTGCTAACTATGGCTACACCTTC.

This chain links TRBV6-5 with TRBJ1-1; 8 bases are a match to TRBD1. Germline V gene lookup returns CDR1 MNHEY and CDR2 SVGAGI. Trimming removed 5 bases from V and 11 bases from J; junction bases left unmatched: 4. The CDR3 runs 11 residues. CDR3 bases: TGTGCCAGCAGTACAACAGGGGGTGCTTTCTTT. Translation gives CASSTTGGAFF.

The chain uses TRBV18 and TRBJ1-6; D gene unclear. The germline V gene has CDR1 KGHSH and CDR2 LQKENI. The CDR3 length is 13 residues. Between the trimmed V and J ends, which lost 0 bases and 9 bases, there was a span of 6 bases. This CDR3 is CASSPPATSPLHF. The CDR3 nucleotides are TGTGCCAGCTCACCACCGGCTACTTCACCCCTCCACTTT.

The J gene is TRBJ1-5, the V gene TRBV6-1, with unresolved D. Germline V gene data show CDR1 as MNHNS and CDR2 as SASEGT. CDR3 size: 14 residues. The V gene lost 7 bases and the J gene lost 2 bases, with 12 bases spanning the gap. The CDR3 here is CASIFGGGNQPQHF. The CDR3, as DNA: TGTGCCAGCATTTTCGGAGGCGGCAATCAGCCCCAGCATTTT.

The chain links TRBV15 to TRBJ1-4, with D possibly TRBD1 on 5 matching bases. V lost 0 bases and J lost 3, with 11 bases in between. The CDR3 runs 16 residues. Germline CDR1 is LNHNV and CDR2 is YYDKDF (reference sequence). The CDR3 DNA reads as TGTGCCACCAGCAGAGATCGGCAGGGCTCTAATGAAAAACTGTTTTTT. This codes for CATSRDRQGSNEKLFF.

This chain uses TRBV7-6 with TRBJ1-4; 7 nucleotides line up with TRBD1. Per germline, CDR1 SGHVS and CDR2 FNYEAQ. This CDR3 has 15 residues. V was clipped by 0 bases and J by 6 bases; unmatched bases: 4. CDR3 nucleotides: TGTGCCAGCAGCTTAGCACAGGGGCGGGATGAAAAACTGTTTTTT. Amino acid sequence: CASSLAQGRDEKLFF.

This clone is classed as medium-sized. V usage is TRBV7-9 and J usage is TRBJ2-7; D gene uncertain. V lost 5 bases, J lost 5 bases, and 16 bases lay in between. The length of the CDR3 is 14 residues. From germline, CDR1 is SEHNR and CDR2 FQNEAQ (reference sequence). Written as DNA, the CDR3 is TGTGCCAGCAGCGGACGTCTGGGGAATAACGAGCAGTACTTC. This codes for CASSGRLGNNEQYF.

The V gene is TRBV4-1, the J gene TRBJ1-6, with D maybe TRBD1 (6 bases). From germline, CDR1 is MGHRA and CDR2 YSYEKL. V was shortened by 2 bases and J by 5 bases, with 7 bases between the two germline ends. The CDR3 spans 14 residues. The CDR3 region has the DNA TGCGCCAGCAGCCAAAGACAGGATAATTCACCCCTCCACTTT. Protein sequence: CASSQRQDNSPLHF.

The rearrangement uses TRBV19 and TRBJ1-6; D might be TRBD1 (5 bases). This CDR3 is built from 13 residues. Germline CDR1 and CDR2: LNHDA and SQIVND (reference sequence). V gave up 6 bases and J gave up 8 bases, with 11 bases separating them. CDR3 bases: TGTGCCAGTAGAGTCCTGGGGGATTCACCCCTCCACTTT. Translated, it gives CASRVLGDSPLHF.

The rearrangement links TRBV6-5 to TRBJ2-6; D not resolved. Between the trimmed V and J ends, which lost 2 bases and 0 bases, there was a span of 5 bases. CDR3 size: 15 residues. From germline, CDR1 is MNHEY and CDR2 SVGAGI. The CDR3 bases are TGTGCCAGCAGTTACATTAGCTCTGGGGCCAACGTCCTGACTTTC. It specifies CASSYISSGANVLTF.

The chain combines TRBV30 with TRBJ2-7; D might be TRBD1 (6 bases). Germline CDR1 and CDR2: GTSNPN and SVGIG (reference sequence). V lost 1 base and J 2 bases, leaving 12 bases between the germline ends. CDR3 length equals 14 residues. The CDR3 spells CAWSGAQGTYEQYF. The CDR3 DNA is TGTGCCTGGAGTGGGGCACAGGGCACCTACGAGCAGTACTTC.

The rearrangement uses TRBV6-1 and TRBJ2-5, with TRBD2 matching 8 bases. The DNA end favors TRBJ2-7, so the J call may be wrong. Germline V gene lookup returns CDR1 MNHNS and CDR2 SASEGT. The CDR3 consists of 15 residues. The CDR3 bases are TGTGCCAGCAGTGCCCAGCGGGGGCCACCCTACGAGCAGTACTTC. Translated, it gives CASSAQRGPPYEQYF.

The chain links TRBV19 to TRBJ1-5, with 10 bases identical to TRBD1. CDR1 LNHDA and CDR2 SQIVND come from the germline V gene (reference sequence). The CDR3 consists of 16 residues. Losses at the gene ends were 6 bases for V and 3 bases for J; bases not matched to a gene: 8. CDR3 protein: CASRDTGTGDNQPQHF. The CDR3 DNA sequence: TGTGCCAGTAGGGATACCGGGACAGGGGACAATCAGCCCCAGCATTTT.

The chain carries TRBV11-2 and TRBJ1-1; 8 nucleotides agree with TRBD1. CDR1 is SGHAT, CDR2 FQNNGV, per germline. CDR3 size: 14 residues. Losses at the gene ends were 1 base for V and 4 bases for J; bases not matched to a gene: 2. CDR3 coding DNA: TGTGCCAGCAGCTTAGTCAGGGGGCCCACTGAAGCTTTCTTT. Encoded protein: CASSLVRGPTEAFF. Full variable domain (remainder filled in from reference TRBV11-2 and TRBJ1-1): EAGVAQSPRYKIIEKRQSVAFWCNPISGHATLYWYQQILGQGPKLLIQFQNNGVVDDSQLPKDRFSAERLKGVDSTLKIQPAKLEDSAVYLCASSLVRGPTEAFFGQGTRLTVV.

The rearrangement uses TRBV6-6 and TRBJ2-2; D is ambiguous. Per the germline V gene, CDR1 is MNHNY and CDR2 is SVGAGI (reference sequence). There are 13 residues in the CDR3. V lost 4 bases to trimming and J lost 6 bases, with 9 bases between them. The CDR3 loop reads CASSSPQPGELFF. The DNA of the CDR3 is TGTGCCAGCAGTTCCCCGCAACCCGGGGAGCTGTTTTTT.

The chain links TRBV5-1 to TRBJ1-4; 10 bases match TRBD1. Per germline, CDR1 SGHRS and CDR2 YFSETQ. After removal of 7 bases from V and 7 bases from J, the junction contained 10 bases not matched to a gene. This CDR3 region has 15 residues. CDR3 DNA: TGCGCCAGCCGTAATTTGACAGGGGGCTTTGAAAAACTGTTTTTT. This codes for CASRNLTGGFEKLFF.

This chain joins TRBV19 and TRBJ1-2; maybe TRBD1 (6 bases). Looked up from germline, CDR1 is LNHDA and CDR2 is SQIVND (reference sequence). The CDR3 covers 13 residues. The ends were cut back, 8 bases at V and 2 bases at J, with 12 bases in the middle. CDR3 sequence reads: CASFGQSNYGYTF. The CDR3, as DNA: TGTGCCAGTTTTGGACAGTCCAACTATGGCTACACCTTC.

The chain uses TRBV7-2 and TRBJ2-1, with TRBD2 identical over 13 bases. J lost 6 bases, V lost 6 bases, and 8 bases had no gene match. CDR1 is SGHTA and CDR2 is FQGNSA in the germline V gene. The CDR3 has 16 residues. The CDR3 DNA is TGTGCCAGCAGGAGAACTAGCGGGGGGGCCTCCAATGAGCAGTTCTTC. It translates to CASRRTSGGASNEQFF.